The present T cell receptor beta chain was sequenced within a study of cytomegalovirus exposure and HLA in healthy donors (dated by TCRdb to about 2017). About the investigation overall: An earlier analysis of several hundred of the donors reported approximately 280 Gb of sequence data and approximately 120 million unique TCR beta sequences obtained from some 200 million T cells. An early release covering 550 to 650 HLA-typed donors comprised approximately 300 gigabases of sequencing data and some 79 million unique TCR sequences. Of the 398 genotyped donors, roughly 80% fell in the genetic ancestry cluster associated with self-reported Caucasian donors. The aim of the study was to test whether cataloging public T cell receptors could identify signatures of past pathogen exposure. Using immunosequencing, the study profiled T cell repertoires from around 680 subjects and related those repertoires to cytomegalovirus serostatus. Along with the roughly 670-subject first cohort, a separate validation cohort of over 90 different subjects was used. The study combined high-throughput TCR immunosequencing, statistical association of individual TCRs with disease status, and machine learning to predict cytomegalovirus infection status. To study patterns of TCR occurrence, a later analysis re-analyzed previously published TCR beta repertoires from more than 550 donors and added high-resolution HLA genotyping. Rather than using new phenotypic data, the later analysis identified candidate immune exposures from TCR beta sequences and from how often those sequences occurred across donors. To decide whether each TCR beta V gene segment behaved as functional or pseudogenic, an earlier analysis of 587 of the donors relied on high-throughput TCR beta sequencing. Donor age, sex, ethnicity and CMV serostatus were collected together with the repertoire data. Genome-wide SNP genotypes for about 55% of the 666 donors were used in a later genetic analysis, which treated that subset as a discovery cohort. Every repertoire in the discovery cohort had been generated on one and the same sequencing platform. HLA typing covered class I and class II loci at four-digit resolution. The number of donors typed differed by locus, with roughly 629-640 for A, B, C, DRB1 and DQB1, more than 500 for DQA1, under 610 for DPA1, and about 450 for DPB1. About 5 DR-DQ haplotypes were handled as single units for association and clustering, since linkage in the cohort was strong. Among 300 to 450 genotyped donors of the cohort, an average of 235,054 unique TCR beta nucleotide sequences were sequenced per donor, roughly 20% of them non-productive. On the study overall, not on this receptor specifically: The presence/absence analyses assumed that sequencing depth was roughly uniform across donors, and that assumption may not be true. In this cohort, only TCR beta chains were sequenced, and detectable features were limited by the absence of alpha or paired-chain data. CMV serostatus was the only immune exposure information available for the cohort. In an earlier analysis of approximately 600 of the donors, most TCR beta V segments were observed in productive rearrangements about 87% or about 30% of the time, broadly matching IMGT annotations. Cytomegalovirus status was reported to be diagnosed by the classifier with high specificity and sensitivity in both the original and validation cohorts. Because HLA typing was unavailable for some donors at each locus, only the typed subset was used in association tests. A group of highly shared sequence variants was considered likely to be a technical artifact of the sequencing pipeline. In a later genetic analysis, fewer N-insertions in productive TCRs were reported among donors in an Asian-associated ancestry cluster than the approximately 670-donor mean. Around 16 rarely observed V segments, including chromosome 9 orphons, were excluded from the earlier analysis of several hundred of the donors because counts were too low. In a later analysis, HLA-associated TCR beta chains showed more clonal expansion and lower generation probabilities than non-associated chains that were equally common. When HLA alleles, especially DR and DQ, strongly co-occurred, attributing TCR associations to individual alleles was difficult. In vitro tests confirmed that a few of the cytomegalovirus-associated TCR beta chains recognize cytomegalovirus antigens. A further reported finding was that TCR beta sequences accurately predicted the HLA-A and HLA-B alleles for most subjects in the first cohort. In a later analysis, most CMV-associated TCR beta chains were found to appear HLA-restricted, with HLA associations seemingly driven largely by CMV exposure. A later analysis associated approximately 17,000 TCR beta sequences with specific HLA alleles at a false discovery rate of 0.05. In a later analysis, several top co-occurrence clusters were reported to appear linked to parvovirus B19, influenza, CMV and Epstein-Barr virus. V-gene and J-gene trimming of TCR beta chains was associated with a missense DCLRE1C variant in a later genetic analysis, and the association was replicated in an independent cohort. The study gave a list of 150 to 200 TCR beta chains associated with cytomegalovirus. Linkage disequilibrium might explain the correlated functional status among segregating V segments, but an unknown experimental factor could not be ruled out. It was suggested by the authors that the approach could potentially be generalized to other disease states and immunological phenotypes. Because the 87-base-pair reads could not distinguish some IMGT-functional V segments, including TRBV6-2 and TRBV6-3, those segments were excluded. Most TCR sequences were observed very rarely across donors, whereas some public TCRs were present in many individuals. In a later analysis, TCR association rates were found to vary across HLA loci, with the most associated TCRs seen for DRB1 alleles and the fewest for HLA-C alleles.

About this clone: It has no known antigen specificity. Base qualities were left out, and no much larger clone turns up one base away.

The library was produced with the immunoSEQ multiplex PCR assay. The multiplex PCR relied on a mix of 60 forward primers for TCR Vbeta segments and 13 reverse primers for TCR Jbeta segments. A multiplex PCR assay on genomic DNA amplified the CDR3 region of rearranged TCR beta genes. Amplified TCR beta libraries were sequenced as 87-base-pair reads on the Illumina HiSeq System. As for the original processing: Across the roughly 640 repertoires, a later analysis counted 80 million or so unique TCR beta chains, around 11 million of which were shared by at least two donors. A nearest-neighbor algorithm error-corrected the raw reads and collapsed the reads into unique sequences, merging closely related sequences to remove PCR and sequencing errors. To assign V, D and J gene segments, CDR3 sequences were aligned to IMGT reference sequences. For a sequence to be retained, at least a six-nucleotide match to both a V gene segment and a J gene segment was required. Rearrangements were called productive when the CDR3 lacked stop codons and stayed in frame with V and J; all others were non-productive. CDR3 was defined by IMGT convention, running from the second conserved V-encoded cysteine to the conserved J-encoded phenylalanine. Sequences without an unambiguous match to a single V gene segment were excluded from the earlier analysis of about 630 of the donors. An earlier analysis of 500 to 600 of the donors classified V segments as functional when productive rearrangements were above 56.7% and as segregating when the standard deviation between donors was above 5%. To diagnose cytomegalovirus status from the catalog of TCR beta chain sequences, a statistical classification framework was built. V and J gene assignment, in a later analysis, came from comparing TCR nucleotide sequences with IMGT/GENE-DB human TR gene sequences. A later analysis assigned CDR3 sequences and most-parsimonious VDJ recombination scenarios with the TCRdist pipeline. A later analysis defined each TCR beta chain by its CDR3 amino acid sequence plus V-gene family, and excluded reads lacking a unique V-gene family. In a later analysis, 500 to 650 highly shared, low-generation-probability nucleotide sequences were removed to address suspected cross-contamination and a sequencing artifact. For each public chain, a later analysis derived a clonal expansion index from normalized ranks of inferred template counts within each repertoire. In a later analysis, generation probabilities were computed with a VDJ recombination model fitted to out-of-frame rearrangements, and the resulting probabilities were checked against IGoR. A later analysis scored TCR-TCR, TCR-HLA and TCR-CMV co-occurrence with hypergeometric tests, applying a repertoire-size bias correction to TCR pairs. To estimate false discovery rates, a later analysis permuted the HLA or CMV assignments 20 times. In a later analysis, co-occurring TCRs were grouped with DBSCAN, and TCRdist sequence similarity was added when clustering was performed within HLA-allele-positive subsets. Repertoires with fewer than 30,000 or more than 120,000 public chains were left out of co-occurrence clustering, as were several repertoires with anomalous nucleotide sharing. Imported from immuneACCESS, the table was reduced by TCRdb to in-frame sequences with V and J called. These copies leave out some clones; in studies compared against another copy, an unresolved V gene accounts for under half, and the cause of the remainder is not known. V and J calls plus clone size are reproduced from that table; the DNA served to infer D and trimming. This sample is represented by about 100,000 clones; around 80% of them were singletons. Roughly 1.2% of the sample rests with the top ten.

The junction carries 6 bases between V and J, which are trimmed by 3 bases and 1 base respectively. CDR1 and CDR2 were assigned from the germline V gene as SGHTA and FQGNSA. Its CDR3 holds 13 amino acids, cysteine through phenylalanine. Solely the CDR3 DNA is kept, with 39 bases framed from the first base. The cohort was made up of around 720 healthy bone marrow donors. At the time of sampling, every cohort member was nominally healthy, though immune exposures that went unrecorded were likely present. The donor tested CMV seronegative, placing the donor among the 350 to 400 seronegative members of the cohort. A peripheral blood sample was provided by each donor, and peripheral blood mononuclear cells were used for TCR beta sequencing. The Qiagen DNeasy Blood Extraction Kit was used to extract genomic DNA from the blood cell samples.

Sequenced: PBMCs. The clonotype was recovered from a woman aged 18 to 35 in good health and CMV-seronegative. This receptor chain uses TRBV7-2 and TRBJ2-5; no D segment can be confidently identified. CDR3 loop: CASSFPSQETQYF. The sequence in DNA is TGTGCCAGCAGCTTCCCCAGCCAAGAGACCCAGTACTTC. The variable domain in full, with residues beyond the CDR3 obtained from the reference TRBV7-2 and TRBJ2-5 genes, is GAGVSQSPSNKVTEKGKDVELRCDPISGHTALYWYRQSLGQGLEFLIYFQGNSAPDKSGLPSDRFSAERTGGSVSTLTIQRTQQEDSAVYLCASSFPSQETQYFGPGTRLLVL.